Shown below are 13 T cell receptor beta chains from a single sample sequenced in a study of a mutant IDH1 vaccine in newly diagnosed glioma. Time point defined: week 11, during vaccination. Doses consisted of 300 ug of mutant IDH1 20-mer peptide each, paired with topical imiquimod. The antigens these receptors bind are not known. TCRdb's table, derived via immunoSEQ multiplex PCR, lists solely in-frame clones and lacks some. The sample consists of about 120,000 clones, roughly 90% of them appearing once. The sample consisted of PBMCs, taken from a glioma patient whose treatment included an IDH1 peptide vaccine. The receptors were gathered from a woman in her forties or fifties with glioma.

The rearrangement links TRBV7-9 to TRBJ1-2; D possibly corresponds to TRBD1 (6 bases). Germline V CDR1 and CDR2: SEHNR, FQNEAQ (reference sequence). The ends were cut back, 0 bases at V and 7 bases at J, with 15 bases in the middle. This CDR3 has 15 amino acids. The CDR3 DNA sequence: TGTGCCAGCAGCTTAGCATCCAGGGGCGCGTTTGGCTACACCTTC. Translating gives CASSLASRGAFGYTF. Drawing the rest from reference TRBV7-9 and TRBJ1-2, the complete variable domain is DTGVSQNPRHKITKRGQNVTFRCDPISEHNRLYWYRQTLGQGPEFLTYFQNEAQLEKSRLLSDRFSAERPKGSFSTLEIQRTEQGDSAMYLCASSLASRGAFGYTFGSGTRLTVV.

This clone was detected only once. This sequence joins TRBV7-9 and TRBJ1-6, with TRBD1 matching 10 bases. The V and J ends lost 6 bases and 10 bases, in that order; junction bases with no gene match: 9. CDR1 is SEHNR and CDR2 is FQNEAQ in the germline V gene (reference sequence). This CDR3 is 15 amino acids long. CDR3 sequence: CASRGGTGARSPLHF. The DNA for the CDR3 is TGTGCCAGCAGAGGGGGGACAGGGGCGAGGTCACCCCTCCACTTT. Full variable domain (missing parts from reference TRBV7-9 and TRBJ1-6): DTGVSQNPRHKITKRGQNVTFRCDPISEHNRLYWYRQTLGQGPEFLTYFQNEAQLEKSRLLSDRFSAERPKGSFSTLEIQRTEQGDSAMYLCASRGGTGARSPLHFGNGTRLTVT.

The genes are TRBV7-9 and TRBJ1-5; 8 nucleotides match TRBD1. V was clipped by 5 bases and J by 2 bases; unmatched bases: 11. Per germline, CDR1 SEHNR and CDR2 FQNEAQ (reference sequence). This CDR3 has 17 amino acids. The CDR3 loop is CASSPQGARSGNQPQHF. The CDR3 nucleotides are TGTGCCAGCAGCCCCCAGGGGGCCCGGTCGGGCAATCAGCCCCAGCATTTT.

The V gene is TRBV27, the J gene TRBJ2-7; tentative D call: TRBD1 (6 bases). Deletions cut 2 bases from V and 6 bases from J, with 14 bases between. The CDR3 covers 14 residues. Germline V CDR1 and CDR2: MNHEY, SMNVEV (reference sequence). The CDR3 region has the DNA TGTGCCAGCAGTTTAGGTAGGGGGAGTAGCGAGCAGTACTTC. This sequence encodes CASSLGRGSSEQYF.

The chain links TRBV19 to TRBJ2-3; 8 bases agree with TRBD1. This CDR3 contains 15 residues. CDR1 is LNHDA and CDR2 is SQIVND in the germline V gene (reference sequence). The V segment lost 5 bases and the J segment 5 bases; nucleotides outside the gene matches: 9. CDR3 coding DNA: TGTGCCAGTAGTGTCAGGGACAGGCCCCTAGATACGCAGTATTTT. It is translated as CASSVRDRPLDTQYF.

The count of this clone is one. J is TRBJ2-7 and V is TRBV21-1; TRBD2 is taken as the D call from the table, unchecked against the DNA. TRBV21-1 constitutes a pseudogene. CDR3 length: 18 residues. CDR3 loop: CASSKIPGLAGGSYEQYF. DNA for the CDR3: TGTGCCAGCAGCAAGATTCCGGGACTAGCGGGAGGATCCTACGAGCAGTACTTC.

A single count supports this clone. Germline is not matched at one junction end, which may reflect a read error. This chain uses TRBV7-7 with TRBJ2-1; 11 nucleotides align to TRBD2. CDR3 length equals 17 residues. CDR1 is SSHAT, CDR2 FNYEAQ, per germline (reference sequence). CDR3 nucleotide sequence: TGTGCTAGCAGCTCGACTAGCGGGGTCAGCTCCTACAATGAGCAGTTCTTC. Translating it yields CASSSTSGVSSYNEQFF.

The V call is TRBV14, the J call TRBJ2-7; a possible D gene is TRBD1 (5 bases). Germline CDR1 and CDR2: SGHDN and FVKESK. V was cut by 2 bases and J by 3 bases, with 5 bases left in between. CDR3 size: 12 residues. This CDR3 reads CASSQRGYEQYF. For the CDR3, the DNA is TGTGCCAGCAGCCAAAGGGGCTACGAGCAGTACTTC.

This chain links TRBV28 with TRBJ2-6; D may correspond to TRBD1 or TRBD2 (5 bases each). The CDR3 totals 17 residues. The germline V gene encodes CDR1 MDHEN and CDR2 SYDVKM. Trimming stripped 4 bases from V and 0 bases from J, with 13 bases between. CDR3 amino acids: CASSSGTRDSGANVLTF. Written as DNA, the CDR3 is TGTGCCAGCAGTTCAGGGACCAGGGACTCTGGGGCCAACGTCCTGACTTTC.

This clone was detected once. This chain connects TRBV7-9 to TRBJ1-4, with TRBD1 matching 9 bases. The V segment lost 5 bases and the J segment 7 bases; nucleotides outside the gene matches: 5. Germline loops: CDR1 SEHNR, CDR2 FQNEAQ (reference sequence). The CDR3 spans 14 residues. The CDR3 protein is CASSDRDRAEKLFF. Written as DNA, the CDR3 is TGTGCCAGCAGCGACCGGGACAGGGCTGAAAAACTGTTTTTT. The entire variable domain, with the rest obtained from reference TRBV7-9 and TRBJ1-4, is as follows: DTGVSQNPRHKITKRGQNVTFRCDPISEHNRLYWYRQTLGQGPEFLTYFQNEAQLEKSRLLSDRFSAERPKGSFSTLEIQRTEQGDSAMYLCASSDRDRAEKLFFGSGTQLSVL.

The CDR3 DNA reads as TGTGCCAGCAGTGAATCCCACGAGCAGTACTTC. Translation: CASSESHEQYF. J is TRBJ2-7 and V is TRBV6-5; no clear D. Trimming removed 5 bases at V and 5 bases at J, with 7 bases between. The CDR3 contains 11 residues. In germline, CDR1 is MNHEY, CDR2 SVGAGI.

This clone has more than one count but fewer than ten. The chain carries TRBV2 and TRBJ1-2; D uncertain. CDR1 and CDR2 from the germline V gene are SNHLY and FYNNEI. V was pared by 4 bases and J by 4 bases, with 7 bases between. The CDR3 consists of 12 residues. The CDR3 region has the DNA TGTGCCAGCAGTGCAGGTTCCTATGGCTACACCTTC. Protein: CASSAGSYGYTF.

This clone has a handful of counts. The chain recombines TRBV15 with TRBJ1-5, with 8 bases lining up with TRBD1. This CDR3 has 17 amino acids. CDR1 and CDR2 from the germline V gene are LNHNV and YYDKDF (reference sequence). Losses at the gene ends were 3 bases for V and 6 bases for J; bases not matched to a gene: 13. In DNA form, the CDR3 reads TGTGCCACCAGCAGTGGGCAGGGGGCTGCTGGAGGTCAGCCCCAGCATTTT. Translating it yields CATSSGQGAAGGQPQHF.